This T cell receptor beta chain was found in a study of T cells in Graves' hyperthyroidism and ophthalmopathy. Across the whole study: Peripheral blood was drawn at first diagnosis, prior to all treatment. Study results and caveats: By a 13 V-J model, ophthalmopathy was set apart from stable hyperthyroidism. Ophthalmopathy got predicted by the model a median approximately 6.4 months before its onset.

The ends lost 5 bases at V and 2 bases at J; junction bases unmatched: 12. Germline CDR1 GTSNPN, CDR2 SVGIG (reference sequence). The CDR3 is 17 amino acids. Amplified TCR beta CDR3 regions derived from RNA transcripts. A set of HTBI primers served as the primers for a first-round RT-PCR of the TCR CDR3. TCRdb called the multiplex PCR reads again in MiXCR, with one record for every CDR3 protein. The sample carries a few hundred thousand distinct CDR3 sequences, 15% to 20% recorded once. Ophthalmopathy cases met thresholds of Clinical Activity Score at least 3, NOSPECS grade at least 4 and duration under 3 months. In its sample, this clonotype was seen a few times. Antigen specificity is unknown.

Sequences were obtained from blood. The TCR was taken from a woman younger than 35 with Graves' ophthalmopathy. The chain combines TRBV30 with TRBJ2-3; 11 bases map to TRBD2. CDR3 sequence reads: CAWSGLAVHGNTDTQYF. The CDR3 nucleotides are TGTGCCTGGTCGGGACTAGCGGTCCACGGGAACACAGATACGCAGTATTTT.